The entry below describes one T cell receptor (beta chain). Its antigen is not identified. This record belongs to a study of OX40 agonist ivuxolimab in advanced cancers. About the research overall: Hepatocellular carcinoma, melanoma, renal cell or head and neck cancer occurred in dose-escalation patients. Prior therapy, whether anti-PD-1, anti-PD-L1 or anti-CTLA-4, was allowed, and less than 45% had some. Study results and caveats: Expanded clones were, on average, more numerous in CD8+ T cells than in CD4+. CD4+ and CD8+ T cells in blood underwent clonal expansion by week 6 at 0.1 to 3.0 mg/kg.

Here immunoSEQ multiplex PCR was the method, and the copy in TCRdb shows in-frame clones only, minus some. The data hold about 85,000 clones, with about 86% observed a single time. Germline loops: CDR1 SGHAT, CDR2 FQNNGV. The CDR3 loop spans 13 amino acids. V shed 0 bases and J shed 5 bases, with 7 bases lying between them. This TCR was sampled from an adult with an advanced solid tumor such as melanoma, head and neck, liver or kidney cancer. This chain links TRBV11-2 with TRBJ2-5, with D uncertain. Source: CD4+ or CD8+ T cells sorted from blood, taken in a trial of the OX40 agonist ivuxolimab. CDR3 protein: CASSLDEIETQYF. CDR3 nucleotides: TGTGCCAGCAGCTTAGATGAAATTGAGACCCAGTACTTC. The full variable domain, its missing parts supplied by reference TRBV11-2 and TRBJ2-5, is EAGVAQSPRYKIIEKRQSVAFWCNPISGHATLYWYQQILGQGPKLLIQFQNNGVVDDSQLPKDRFSAERLKGVDSTLKIQPAKLEDSAVYLCASSLDEIETQYFGPGTRLLVL.